This section outlines one TCR beta chain sequence together with its context. The antigen is undetermined. This sample was included in a study of memory B cells and T cells in multiple sclerosis. Study-level findings and limits: Clone-set sizes differed between compartments, so shared clonotype counts needed normalization.

Here immunoSEQ multiplex PCR was the method, and the copy in TCRdb shows in-frame clones only, minus some. The table has fewer than 8,000 clones, around 50% seen once. Germline V gene data show CDR1 as MDHEN and CDR2 as SYDVKM. The CDR3 totals 15 residues. Trimming at V came to 3 bases and at J to 2 bases, leaving 3 bases not matched to a gene. The rearrangement links TRBV28 to TRBJ2-5; 10 nucleotides match TRBD2. The sequencing sample was made of memory (CD45RO+) CD8+ T cells from blood. The receptor was derived from a human donor with multiple sclerosis. The CDR3: CASSFSSGRQETQYF. The CDR3 DNA is TGTGCCAGCAGTTTTAGTAGCGGGAGGCAAGAGACCCAGTACTTC.